Below are 29 T cell receptor beta chains sequenced from a single sample in a study of T cell changes during pregnancy in multiple sclerosis. TCRdb keeps only in-frame clones here, not all; method: immunoSEQ multiplex PCR. The top ten hold around 2.2% of the sample, which has around 92,000 clones, 90% to 95% seen once. This material consisted of peripheral blood, taken in the third trimester of pregnancy. The source is a female donor with multiple sclerosis, enrolled in a pregnancy study.

A single count supports this clone. The chain employs TRBV6-5 and TRBJ1-3, with D uncertain. From germline, CDR1 is MNHEY and CDR2 SVGAGI. Trimming shortened V by 2 bases and J by 1 base, and 3 bases separated the two germline ends. CDR3 length equals 13 residues. CDR3 amino acids: CASSYESGNTIYF. The CDR3 region has the DNA TGTGCCAGCAGTTACGAGTCTGGAAACACCATATATTTT.

The V call is TRBV5-1, the J call TRBJ2-7; 8 bases line up with TRBD1. V lost 0 bases and J lost 6; bases outside the gene matches: 5. The CDR3 runs to 14 residues. Germline CDR1 and CDR2: SGHRS and YFSETQ. The CDR3: CASSLGVDRGEQYF. CDR3 nucleotide sequence: TGCGCCAGCAGCTTGGGAGTCGACAGGGGCGAGCAGTACTTC.

This chain uses TRBV5-1 with TRBJ2-1, with 13 bases aligning to TRBD2. Germline loops: CDR1 SGHRS, CDR2 YFSETQ. The length of the CDR3 is 16 residues. V lost 5 bases, J lost 0 bases, and 2 bases stayed unmatched. CDR3 protein: CASSRTSGGSYNEQFF. The CDR3 DNA follows: TGCGCCAGCAGTAGGACTAGCGGGGGCTCCTACAATGAGCAGTTCTTC.

The V call is TRBV5-4, the J call TRBJ1-5; 8 bases are shared with TRBD1. The CDR3 runs to 13 residues. Germline loops: CDR1 SGHNT, CDR2 YYREEE (reference sequence). V shed 5 bases, J shed 6 bases, and the junction held 4 bases outside the gene matches. The CDR3 DNA sequence: TGTGCCAGCAGTCCGGACAGGGCTCAGCCCCAGCATTTT. This encodes CASSPDRAQPQHF.

This clone was seen only once. The DNA for the CDR3 is TGTGCCAGCAGCCCAACACGGGGGGGTAATAACGAGCAGTACTTC. Its translation is CASSPTRGGNNEQYF. The V gene is TRBV7-2, the J gene TRBJ2-7; 8 bases agree with TRBD2. The length of the CDR3 is 15 residues. V dropped 5 bases and J dropped 5; count of bases not matched to a gene: 11. Germline loops: CDR1 SGHTA, CDR2 FQGNSA.

J is TRBJ2-7 and V is TRBV11-3; TRBD2 agrees at 8 bases. J was trimmed by 1 base and V by 5 bases; bases with no gene match: 4. CDR1 is SGHNT and CDR2 is YENEEA in the germline V gene. The CDR3 consists of 14 residues. The CDR3 here is CASSPGGRSYEQYF. In nucleotides, the CDR3 is TGTGCCAGCAGCCCCGGCGGGAGGTCCTACGAGCAGTACTTC.

The V gene is TRBV7-2, the J gene TRBJ2-7, with a weak D call TRBD2 (7 bases). This CDR3 comprises 14 residues. Germline V gene lookup returns CDR1 SGHTA and CDR2 FQGNSA. The V and J ends lost 0 bases and 6 bases respectively, with 12 bases between them. The CDR3, as DNA: TGTGCCAGCAGCTTAGCGGGGGGGCAAGGCGAGCAGTACTTC. Protein: CASSLAGGQGEQYF.

The genes are TRBV27 and TRBJ1-2; TRBD1 matches 12 bases. Looked up from germline, CDR1 is MNHEY and CDR2 is SMNVEV (reference sequence). V lost 3 bases and J lost 8; bases outside the gene matches: 7. The CDR3 contains 15 residues. The CDR3 loop is CASSLNTGTGGGYTF. In DNA form, the CDR3 reads TGTGCCAGCAGTTTGAACACCGGGACAGGGGGCGGCTACACCTTC.

The J gene is TRBJ1-2, the V gene TRBV6-5; 9 bases line up with TRBD1. CDR1 is MNHEY and CDR2 is SVGAGI in the germline V gene. The V and J ends lost 8 bases and 5 bases, in that order; junction bases with no gene match: 6. The CDR3 is 13 amino acids. The CDR3 spells CASRPGQGYGYTF. Here the CDR3 DNA reads TGTGCCAGCCGTCCGGGACAGGGTTATGGCTACACCTTC.

CDR3 sequence (DNA): TGTGCCAGTAGCGAAACAGGGGCGAACAATCAGCCCCAGCATTTT. Protein: CASSETGANNQPQHF. This chain connects TRBV19 to TRBJ1-5; the match to TRBD1 covers 7 bases. The ends lost 6 bases at V and 3 bases at J; junction bases unmatched: 8. Germline values: CDR1 LNHDA, CDR2 SQIVND (reference sequence). This CDR3 comprises 15 residues. Drawing the rest from reference TRBV19 and TRBJ1-5, the complete variable domain is DGGITQSPKYLFRKEGQNVTLSCEQNLNHDAMYWYRQDPGQGLRLIYYSQIVNDFQKGDIAEGYSVSREKKESFPLTVTSAQKNPTAFYLCASSETGANNQPQHFGDGTRLSIL.

V is TRBV6-1 and J is TRBJ2-3; no firm D call. Trimming left V 1 base short and J 4 bases short, with 6 bases between. The CDR3 is 13 residues long. The V gene's germline CDR1 is MNHNS and CDR2 SASEGT. DNA of the CDR3: TGTGCCAGCAGTGAAGTAGGAGCAGATACGCAGTATTTT. Translating gives CASSEVGADTQYF.

The V call is TRBV14, the J call TRBJ2-7; perhaps TRBD2 as D (5 bases). Germline lookup yields CDR1 SGHDN and CDR2 FVKESK. V lost 5 bases and J lost 0, with 14 bases in between. This CDR3 has 15 residues. This chain's CDR3 is CASSSWTDLSYEQYF. For the CDR3, the DNA is TGTGCCAGCAGCTCCTGGACTGATCTCTCCTACGAGCAGTACTTC.

The chain couples TRBV6-5 to TRBJ1-5, with D maybe TRBD1 (6 bases). The germline V gene has CDR1 MNHEY and CDR2 SVGAGI. The CDR3 consists of 13 residues. V was shortened by 6 bases and J by 6 bases, with 12 bases between the two germline ends. The CDR3 nucleotides read TGTGCCAGCAGCCGCCGGGACACTCAGCCCCAGCATTTT. Translated, it gives CASSRRDTQPQHF.

The chain is built from TRBV29-1 and TRBJ2-1; TRBD2 matches 9 bases. The J segment lost 3 bases and the V segment lost 2 bases, leaving 11 bases of the junction unmatched. The germline V gene has CDR1 SQVTM and CDR2 ANQGSEA. This CDR3 has 17 amino acids. For the CDR3, the DNA is TGCAGCGTTGAAAACCCTATAGGAGCGGGAGGCTACAATGAGCAGTTCTTC. Residues: CSVENPIGAGGYNEQFF.

The chain recombines TRBV7-2 with TRBJ1-3; D ambiguous. This CDR3 is 15 amino acids long. Trimming took off 0 bases at V and 2 bases at J, with 8 bases between the two ends. Germline V gives CDR1 SGHTA, CDR2 FQGNSA. CDR3: CASSLALGAGNTIYF. In nucleotides, the CDR3 is TGTGCCAGCAGCTTAGCGCTCGGGGCTGGAAACACCATATATTTT.

This clone appeared once. The chain employs TRBV11-1 and TRBJ1-2; 7 positions agree with TRBD1. Germline V gives CDR1 SGHAT, CDR2 FQDESV (reference sequence). The trim removed 6 bases at V and 5 bases at J, leaving 6 bases unmatched. The CDR3 runs to 13 residues. This chain's CDR3 is CASRARDSYGYTF. In DNA, the CDR3 is TGTGCCAGCAGAGCCCGGGACAGTTATGGCTACACCTTC.

This clone occurred a few times. This chain joins TRBV19 and TRBJ1-4; D remains unclear. Germline CDR1 reads LNHDA; CDR2 reads SQIVND (reference sequence). This CDR3 has 11 residues. V dropped 1 base and J dropped 14 bases, with 8 bases sitting between them. The CDR3 protein is CASSIGAALFF. The CDR3, as DNA: TGTGCCAGTAGTATAGGGGCAGCCCTGTTTTTT.

The chain is built from TRBV6-1 and TRBJ2-7, with D tentatively TRBD2 (5 bases). V was clipped by 7 bases and J by 4 bases, with 17 bases between them. Germline V lookup: CDR1 MNHNS, CDR2 SASEGT. The CDR3 sequence is 14 residues long. The CDR3 coding sequence is TGTGCCAGCAACGACGGACTTCCACGGTACGAGCAGTACTTC. This translates into CASNDGLPRYEQYF.

CDR3 residues: CASSLVQGSSGANVLTF. The CDR3 DNA reads as TGTGCCAGCAGTTTGGTGCAGGGAAGCTCTGGGGCCAACGTCCTGACTTTC. The V and J genes are TRBV27 and TRBJ2-6, with TRBD1 as a possible D gene (5 bases). Germline values: CDR1 MNHEY, CDR2 SMNVEV (reference sequence). Trimming cost V 3 bases and J 0 bases, with 12 bases left between them. The CDR3 extends over 17 amino acids. The full variable domain, in which reference TRBV27 and TRBJ2-6 provide the parts outside the CDR3, is EAQVTQNPRYLITVTGKKLTVTCSQNMNHEYMSWYRQDPGLGLRQIYYSMNVEVTDKGDVPEGYKVSRKEKRNFPLILESPSPNQTSLYFCASSLVQGSSGANVLTFGAGSRLTVL.

The V call is TRBV27, the J call TRBJ2-7; the D is unclear. Germline-derived CDR1 and CDR2 are MNHEY and SMNVEV (reference sequence). Trimming removed 1 base at V and 0 bases at J, with 7 bases between. The CDR3 contains 14 residues. The CDR3 sequence: CASSLFGSSYEQYF. As DNA, the CDR3 is TGTGCCAGCAGTTTATTCGGTAGCTCCTACGAGCAGTACTTC.

Here the CDR3 reads CASSPQSGSGTGELFF. CDR3 DNA sequence: TGCGCCAGCAGCCCCCAGAGCGGGAGTGGAACCGGGGAGCTGTTTTTT. The V gene is TRBV5-1, the J gene TRBJ2-2, with 8 bases identical to TRBD2. Germline V gene lookup returns CDR1 SGHRS and CDR2 YFSETQ. After removal of 4 bases from V and 5 bases from J, the junction contained 10 bases not matched to a gene. This CDR3 spans 16 amino acids.

The rearrangement links TRBV7-8 to TRBJ2-3; D is perhaps TRBD2 (6 bases). Germline-derived CDR1 and CDR2 are SGHVS and FQNEAQ. The germline V and J ends were trimmed by 5 bases and 1 base, with 16 bases remaining between them. The CDR3 runs 16 residues. The CDR3, as DNA: TGTGCCAGCAGCCTGCGACTAGAATTGGGCACAGATACGCAGTATTTT. Protein product: CASSLRLELGTDTQYF. Supplemented by reference TRBV7-8 and TRBJ2-3, the full variable domain reads GAGVSQSPRYKVAKRGQDVALRCDPISGHVSLFWYQQALGQGPEFLTYFQNEAQLDKSGLPSDRFFAERPEGSVSTLKIQRTQQEDSAVYLCASSLRLELGTDTQYFGPGTRLTVL.

J is TRBJ1-3 and V is TRBV11-2, with TRBD1 matching over 8 bases. CDR3 size: 15 residues. After removal of 5 bases from V and 2 bases from J, the junction contained 5 bases not matched to a gene. In germline, CDR1 is SGHAT, CDR2 FQNNGV. DNA for the CDR3: TGTGCCAGCAGCCTGTTACAGGGGGCTGGAAACACCATATATTTT. Translation: CASSLLQGAGNTIYF.

The chain couples TRBV25-1 to TRBJ1-2; possible D gene TRBD1, 6 bases. Germline lookup yields CDR1 MGHDK and CDR2 SYGVNS. Trimming took off 1 base at V and 5 bases at J, with 17 bases between the two ends. CDR3 length: 16 amino acids. This CDR3 reads CASSESGHGLRYGYTF. The CDR3, as DNA: TGTGCCAGCAGTGAATCGGGACACGGCTTACGATATGGCTACACCTTC.

In this sample, this clone turned up a few times. CDR3: CASRTGLEKLFF. CDR3 sequence (DNA): TGTGCCAGTAGGACAGGGCTGGAAAAACTGTTTTTT. This sequence joins TRBV28 and TRBJ1-4; 8 nucleotides line up with TRBD1. CDR1 and CDR2 from the germline V gene are MDHEN and SYDVKM. The trim removed 9 bases at V and 8 bases at J, leaving 5 bases unmatched. This CDR3 has 12 amino acids.

The rearrangement joins TRBV4-2 to TRBJ1-1; the D is unclear. The CDR3 is 16 amino acids. V lost 1 base and J lost 4, with 16 bases in between. Germline V gene lookup returns CDR1 LGHNA and CDR2 YNFKEQ. The CDR3 sequence: CASSQVGSSWGTEAFF. Here the CDR3 DNA reads TGTGCCAGCAGCCAAGTAGGGAGCAGTTGGGGCACTGAAGCTTTCTTT.

V gene TRBV2 combines with J gene TRBJ2-1; the D gene is possibly TRBD1 (5 bases). Germline assignment: CDR1 SNHLY and CDR2 FYNNEI. V lost 5 bases and J lost 0, with 11 bases in between. CDR3 size: 15 residues. The CDR3 sequence: CASSLQESSYNEQFF. CDR3 nucleotides: TGTGCCAGCAGTTTACAGGAGAGCTCCTACAATGAGCAGTTCTTC.

The rearrangement links TRBV6-6 to TRBJ2-3; TRBD2 agrees at 7 bases. The CDR3 sequence is 15 residues long. Germline CDR1 reads MNHNY; CDR2 reads SVGAGI (reference sequence). The J segment lost 4 bases and the V segment lost 4 bases, leaving 8 bases of the junction unmatched. CDR3 sequence (DNA): TGTGCCAGCAGTTGGCGAGGACTAGGCCCAGATACGCAGTATTTT. Protein product: CASSWRGLGPDTQYF.

This chain joins TRBV5-6 and TRBJ2-3, with 8 positions matching TRBD2. From germline, CDR1 is SGHDT and CDR2 YYEEEE. V shed 2 bases and J 2 bases; nucleotides not matched to a gene: 4. The CDR3 sequence is 15 residues long. CDR3 sequence: CASSLGTRYTDTQYF. CDR3 nucleotide sequence: TGTGCCAGCAGCTTAGGGACTAGATACACAGATACGCAGTATTTT.